These 30 T cell receptor beta chains originate from one sample sequenced in a study of tumor-infiltrating lymphocytes in primary liver carcinoma. Reverse transcription of roughly 480 ng total RNA with a constant-region primer produced TCR beta cDNA. Slightly modified ARM-PCR served as the procedure for the TCR beta libraries. These libraries came from three rounds of nested multiplex PCR. With TRBV1-TRBV30 forward primers and a C-beta reverse primer, the first two PCR rounds were run for around 10 cycles each. TCRdb processed the multiplex PCR reads anew with MiXCR; each CDR3 protein has one entry. This sample yields fewer than 75,000 distinct CDR3 sequences, of which about 65% are seen a single time; less than 45% belongs to the top ten. The source material, roughly 18-31 mg of unsorted bulk tissue, was used to co-extract RNA and DNA. Sample: liver tumor tissue from sampling region 4. Subset denoted: tumor region T4, right-lateral pole. The origin of the receptors is a man aged 35 to 55 with primary liver carcinoma and hepatitis B virus infection.

This clonotype was observed many times. The chain joins TRBV11-2 to TRBJ2-5, with 10 bases that match TRBD2. The CDR3 has 14 amino acids. The germline V gene encodes CDR1 SGHAT and CDR2 FQNNGV. J gave up 7 bases and V 4 bases, and 6 bases lay outside the gene matches. CDR3 bases: TGTGCCAGCAGCTCAGCTAGCGGGAGTAGGACCCAGTACTTC. It specifies CASSSASGSRTQYF.

This clonotype has a handful of counts. Given a much more abundant clone one base away, this may be a read error. The rearrangement uses TRBV29-1 and TRBJ2-1; D might be TRBD1 (6 bases). V was shortened by 2 bases and J by 2 bases, with 10 bases between the two germline ends. Per germline, CDR1 SQVTM and CDR2 ANQGSEA. This CDR3 is 14 amino acids long. DNA for the CDR3: TGCAGCGTTGAATCAGGGGACCCCTACAATGAGCAGTTCTTC. Translation gives CSVESGDPYNEQFF.

For the CDR3, the DNA is TGTGCCAGTATCCCAGAGTCCGGGCAGGTGAACACTGAAGCTTTCTTT. As protein: CASIPESGQVNTEAFF. The rearrangement uses TRBV19 and TRBJ1-1, with D unclear. CDR1 is LNHDA and CDR2 is SQIVND in the germline V gene (reference sequence). The CDR3 runs 16 residues. V lost 7 bases and J lost 0, with 18 bases in between.

Details on this clonotype: One end of the junction is discordant with germline, which a read error may explain. The V gene is TRBV29-1, the J gene TRBJ2-1; D not resolved. CDR3 size: 13 residues. The V gene's germline CDR1 is SQVTM and CDR2 ANQGSEA. The CDR3 DNA is TGCAGCGTTCTGGTATCGTCCGGGTATGAACAGTTCTTC. Translated: CSVLVSSGYEQFF.

Worth noting for this clonotype: One junction end disagrees with the germline gene, perhaps due to a read error. This chain joins TRBV4-3 and TRBJ1-5; D ambiguous. Germline CDR1 reads LGHNA; CDR2 reads YSLEER. The CDR3 is made up of 14 amino acids. CDR3 protein: CASSQGVSNQPQHF. The CDR3 region has the DNA TGCGCCAGTAGCCAAGGCGTATCCAATCAGCCCCAGCATTTT.

This clonotype was seen repeatedly, ten times or more. The chain links TRBV5-1 to TRBJ2-7; no firm D call. The CDR3 has 15 amino acids. Germline CDR1 is SGHRS and CDR2 is YFSETQ. V was trimmed by 0 bases and J by 0 bases, leaving 10 bases between them. The DNA for the CDR3 is TGCGCCAGCAGCTTGGGTCGGATGAGCTCCTACGAGCAGTACTTC. Translated: CASSLGRMSSYEQYF.

About this clonotype: Since a much larger clone is just one base distant, this may be a read error. The chain employs TRBV6-5 and TRBJ2-2, with TRBD2 as a possible D gene (6 bases). The CDR3 spans 12 residues. Germline CDR1 is MNHEY and CDR2 is SVGAGI. The CDR3 spells CGSSYGGGELFF. CDR3 nucleotides: TGTGGCAGCAGTTACGGGGGCGGGGAGCTGTTTTTT.

The rearrangement joins TRBV29-1 to TRBJ2-2, with 8 bases that match TRBD1. CDR1 SQVTM and CDR2 ANQGSEA come from the germline V gene. The CDR3 extends over 13 amino acids. The CDR3 region has the DNA TGCAGAGTTCCCCAGGGGGCCACCGGGGAGCTGTTTTTT. Its protein is CRVPQGATGELFF.

Comment on this clonotype: A much bigger clone sits one base away, suggesting this may be a read error. V gene TRBV4-2 combines with J gene TRBJ1-2; 7 positions match TRBD1. CDR1 and CDR2 (germline): LGHNA, YNFKEQ. The CDR3 is 18 residues long. This CDR3 reads CASSRSSRGGGASYGYIF. DNA for the CDR3: TGTGCCAGCAGCCGATCGTCCAGGGGGGGGGGCGCGTCCTATGGCTACATCTTC.

This clonotype was picked up many times. This chain joins TRBV28 and TRBJ2-6; D gene unclear. Germline lookup yields CDR1 MDHEN and CDR2 SYDVKM. This CDR3 comprises 15 residues. V was pared by 10 bases and J by 4 bases, with 17 bases between. The CDR3 reads CATLRTQAGANVLTF. In nucleotides, the CDR3 is TGTGCCACCCTCCGAACACAAGCCGGGGCCAACGTCCTGACTTTC.

At least ten counts were recorded for this clonotype. This chain links TRBV11-1 with TRBJ2-1, with 8 nucleotides matching TRBD1. Germline values: CDR1 SGHAT, CDR2 FQDESV (reference sequence). The CDR3 has 16 amino acids. The J segment lost 0 bases and the V segment lost 5 bases, leaving 6 bases of the junction unmatched. This CDR3 reads CASSMGQASSYNEQFF. CDR3 DNA: TGTGCCAGCAGCATGGGACAGGCCAGCTCCTACAATGAGCAGTTCTTC. Full variable domain (remainder filled in from reference TRBV11-1 and TRBJ2-1): EAEVAQSPRYKITEKSQAVAFWCDPISGHATLYWYRQILGQGPELLVQFQDESVVDDSQLPKDRFSAERLKGVDSTLKIQPAELGDSAMYLCASSMGQASSYNEQFFGPGTRLTVL.

Notes on this clonotype: A junction boundary mismatches the germline segment, possibly from a read error. The gene calls are TRBV11-2 and TRBJ2-2; D perhaps matches TRBD2 (5 bases). CDR1 is SGHAT and CDR2 is FQNNGV in the germline V gene. The CDR3 has 16 residues. CDR3 amino acids: CANSRLRSANTGKLFF. CDR3 bases: TGTGCCAACAGCAGGCTTAGGAGTGCGAACACCGGGAAGCTGTTTTTT.

Turning to this clonotype: A read error is possible here, since a much larger clone lies one base away. The chain couples TRBV11-1 to TRBJ1-6; D uncertain. Per the germline V gene, CDR1 is SGHAT and CDR2 is FQDESV (reference sequence). The CDR3 is made up of 13 amino acids. CDR3 DNA sequence: TGTGCCAGCAGCAGGGCACGGGGTTCACCCTTCCACTTT. Translating it yields CASSRARGSPFHF.

As regards this clonotype: This CDR3 fails to terminate in the conserved phenylalanine or tryptophan, so it likely reflects a read error. This chain connects TRBV6-2 or TRBV6-3 to TRBJ2-1; D is unresolved. The CDR3 loop spans 12 amino acids. Looked up from germline, CDR1 is MNHEY and CDR2 is SVGEGT. CDR3 nucleotides: TGTGCCAGCCAGGAGCGATACAATGACCAGTTCTTA. It specifies CASQERYNDQFL.

Remarks on this clonotype: This may come from a read error, since a much larger clone is one base off. CDR3 amino acids: CASRVVGLRSDTQYF. Here the CDR3 DNA reads TGTGCCAGCAGGGTAGTGGGACTTCGCAGTGATACGCAGTATTTT. The chain joins TRBV5-4 to TRBJ2-3; a weak D match, TRBD2 (6 bases). The germline gives CDR1 SGHNT, CDR2 YYREEE (reference sequence). The CDR3 is 15 amino acids. V was pared by 5 bases and J by 6 bases, with 19 bases between. The full variable domain, its missing parts supplied by reference TRBV5-4 and TRBJ2-3, is ETGVTQSPTHLIKTRGQQVTLRCSSQSGHNTVSWYQQALGQGPQFIFQYYREEENGRGNFPPRFSGLQFPNYSSELNVNALELDDSALYLCASRVVGLRSDTQYFGPGTRLTVL.

Details on this clonotype: No conserved phenylalanine or tryptophan is present at the end of the CDR3, so a read error is the likely explanation. The rearrangement links TRBV10-3 to TRBJ1-1; D unclear. CDR1 ENHRY and CDR2 SYGVKD come from the germline V gene. The CDR3 has 14 amino acids. The V end lost 7 bases, the J end lost 0 bases, and 12 bases lay between the germline ends. The CDR3 coding sequence is TGTGCCATCATGGGCTGCTCCATGAACACTGAAGCTTTCTCT. Translation gives CAIMGCSMNTEAFS.

As concerns this clonotype: This may arise from a read error, as a much more abundant clone is one base away. The chain has TRBV10-2 and TRBJ2-7, with unresolved D. Germline V gene sequence: CDR1 WSHSY, CDR2 SAAADI. Trimming removed 0 bases at V and 9 bases at J, with 6 bases between. The CDR3 is made up of 11 amino acids. The CDR3 sequence is CASSESHGQYF. CDR3 bases: TGCGCCAGCAGTGAGTCCCACGGGCAGTACTTC.

The CDR3 region is CASSGMGNQPQHF. The CDR3 region has the DNA TGTGCCAGCAGTGGAATGGGCAATCAGCCCCAGCATTTT. The chain uses TRBV25-1 and TRBJ1-5; unclear D gene. This CDR3 region has 13 residues. V lost 4 bases and J 2 bases, leaving 6 bases between the germline ends. Germline CDR1 MGHDK, CDR2 SYGVNS.

For this clonotype: One end of the junction does not line up with germline, which may come from a read error. The chain combines TRBV29-1 with TRBJ2-5; a weak D match, TRBD2 (7 bases). This CDR3 contains 15 residues. Germline V lookup: CDR1 SQVTM, CDR2 ANQGSEA. CDR3 DNA: TGCAGCGTTGAAACGGACAGTGAGCGGGGTGAGATCCAGTACTTC. It codes for CSVETDSERGEIQYF.

About this clonotype: A clone one base away is much larger, so this may be a read error. This chain joins TRBV5-1 and TRBJ2-3; possible D gene TRBD2, 6 bases. The CDR3 is made up of 14 amino acids. Per the germline V gene, CDR1 is SGHRS and CDR2 is YFSETQ. CDR3 region: CASCLATSADTQYF. The CDR3 DNA sequence: TGCGCCAGCTGCTTGGCGACTAGTGCAGATACGCAGTATTTT.

A note on this clonotype: The junction departs from germline at one end; a sequencing error may be responsible. The chain recombines TRBV11-2 with TRBJ2-7; 9 bases match TRBD1. Germline CDR1 is SGHAT and CDR2 is FQNNGV. The CDR3 runs to 16 residues. CDR3 in amino acids: CVSSFIQGAIHNEPYF. CDR3 nucleotides: TGTGTCAGTAGCTTCATACAGGGGGCCATACATAACGAGCCGTACTTC.

Points on this clonotype: The junction and the germline gene differ at one end; a read error may be behind it. This chain links TRBV11-2 with TRBJ2-7, with 8 bases that match TRBD2. The germline CDR1 and CDR2 sequences are SGHAT and FQNNGV. The CDR3 consists of 14 residues. The CDR3 nucleotides are TGTGCCAGCAGCTCCTGGACGGGGGGGGACGAGCAGCACTTC. This translates into CASSSWTGGDEQHF.

This clonotype was seen many times. This rearrangement joins TRBV11-1 to TRBJ2-3; TRBD2 matches 7 bases. V shed 5 bases, J shed 3 bases, and the junction held 11 bases outside the gene matches. The germline gives CDR1 SGHAT, CDR2 FQDESV (reference sequence). The length of the CDR3 is 16 residues. CDR3 protein: CASSLGTTTQTDTQYF. CDR3 bases: TGTGCCAGCAGCCTCGGGACTACCACACAAACAGATACGCAGTATTTT.

This clonotype was detected a few times. This may be a read error, as it is one base from a much larger clone. V is TRBV11-2 and J is TRBJ1-2; 8 nucleotides align to TRBD1. The CDR3 loop spans 15 amino acids. Germline lookup yields CDR1 SGHAT and CDR2 FQNNGV. The CDR3 loop is CARSFSITGGGGYTF. The CDR3 region has the DNA TGTGCCAGGAGCTTCTCAATCACAGGGGGAGGAGGCTACACCTTC. Together with reference TRBV11-2 and TRBJ1-2, the CDR3 gives the full variable domain: EAGVAQSPRYKIIEKRQSVAFWCNPISGHATLYWYQQILGQGPKLLIQFQNNGVVDDSQLPKDRFSAERLKGVDSTLKIQPAKLEDSAVYLCARSFSITGGGGYTFGSGTRLTVV.

There are many counts of this clonotype. A junction boundary mismatches the germline segment, possibly from a read error. This sequence joins TRBV29-1 and TRBJ2-3, with a possible D match to TRBD1 (5 bases). Germline V gene lookup returns CDR1 SQVTM and CDR2 ANQGSEA. CDR3 length: 14 amino acids. The CDR3 region is CSAAAQGVTDRQYF. The CDR3 nucleotides read TGCAGCGCCGCGGCCCAGGGCGTCACAGATAGGCAGTATTTT.

On this clonotype itself: One end of the junction is discordant with germline, which a read error may explain. The chain recombines TRBV14 with TRBJ2-7; D is undetermined. Germline assignment: CDR1 SGHDN and CDR2 FVKESK. This CDR3 comprises 14 residues. For the CDR3, the DNA is TGTGCGAGCAGCCAAGGGCGGAGTTGGGGTGAGCAGTGCTTC. Amino acids: CASSQGRSWGEQCF.

As for this clonotype: A read error is likely, as this CDR3 ends without the conserved phenylalanine or tryptophan. The chain employs TRBV12-3 or TRBV12-4 and TRBJ2-7; TRBD1 aligns across 8 bases. CDR3 length: 17 amino acids. CDR3 nucleotides: TGTGGCAGCAGTCCCGGACAGGGCATTGATTCCTCCTACGAGCAGTACCTC. It is translated as CGSSPGQGIDSSYEQYL.

Remarks on this clonotype: The junction and the germline gene differ at one end; a read error may be behind it. The V gene is TRBV4-1, the J gene TRBJ1-5; D unclear. From germline, CDR1 is MGHRA and CDR2 YSYEKL. CDR3 length: 16 amino acids. Here the CDR3 reads CTSSQKVADGVLSQHF. The CDR3 DNA reads TGCACCAGCAGCCAAAAAGTCGCGGACGGGGTTCTGTCCCAGCATTTT.

This clonotype was found many times. This sequence joins TRBV11-3 and TRBJ2-1; D may be TRBD2 (6 bases). V lost 0 bases and J lost 7, with 7 bases in between. Germline CDR1 SGHNT, CDR2 YENEEA. This CDR3 is built from 13 residues. The CDR3 spells CASSLDSGNEQFF. For the CDR3, the DNA is TGTGCCAGCAGCTTAGATAGCGGTAATGAGCAGTTCTTC.

The V and J genes are TRBV11-2 and TRBJ2-7, with D tentatively TRBD2 (5 bases). The CDR3 spans 15 residues. The V end lost 5 bases, the J end lost 6 bases, and 20 bases lay between the germline ends. Germline CDR1 reads SGHAT; CDR2 reads FQNNGV. Written as DNA, the CDR3 is TGTGCCAGCAGCATAAAGTCCGGGATCTCCGGCGAGCAGTACTTC. This translates into CASSIKSGISGEQYF.